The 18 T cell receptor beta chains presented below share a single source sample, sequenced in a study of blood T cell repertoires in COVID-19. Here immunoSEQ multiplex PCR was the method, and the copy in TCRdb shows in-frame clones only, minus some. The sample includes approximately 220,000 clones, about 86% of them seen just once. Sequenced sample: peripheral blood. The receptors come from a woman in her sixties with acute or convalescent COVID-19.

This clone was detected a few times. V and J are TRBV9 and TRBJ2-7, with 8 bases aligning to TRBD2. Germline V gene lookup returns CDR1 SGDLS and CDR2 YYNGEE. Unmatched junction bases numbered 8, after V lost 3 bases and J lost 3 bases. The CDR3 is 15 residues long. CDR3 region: CASSAGTSGIYEQYF. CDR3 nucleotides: TGTGCCAGCAGCGCCGGGACTAGTGGGATCTACGAGCAGTACTTC.

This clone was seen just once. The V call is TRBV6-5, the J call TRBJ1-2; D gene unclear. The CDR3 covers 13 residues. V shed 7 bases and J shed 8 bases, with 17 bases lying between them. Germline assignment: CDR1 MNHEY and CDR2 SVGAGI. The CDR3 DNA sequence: TGTGCCAGCACTCCTGTCCCATCGGGAGGCTACACCTTC. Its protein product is CASTPVPSGGYTF.

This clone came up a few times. CDR3 sequence: CSDAQGGRTEAFF. CDR3 coding DNA: TGCAGCGACGCACAGGGGGGTCGTACTGAAGCTTTCTTT. The chain combines TRBV29-1 with TRBJ1-1; 8 bases are a match to TRBD1. V gave up 7 bases and J gave up 5 bases; unmatched junction bases: 9. CDR1 SQVTM and CDR2 ANQGSEA come from the germline V gene. The CDR3 has 13 residues.

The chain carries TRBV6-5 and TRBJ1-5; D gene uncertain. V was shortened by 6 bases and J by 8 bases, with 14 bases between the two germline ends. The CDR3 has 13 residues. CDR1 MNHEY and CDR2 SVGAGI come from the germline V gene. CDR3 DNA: TGTGCCAGCAGGAAAACGCAGCGGGAGCCCCAGCATTTT. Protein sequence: CASRKTQREPQHF.

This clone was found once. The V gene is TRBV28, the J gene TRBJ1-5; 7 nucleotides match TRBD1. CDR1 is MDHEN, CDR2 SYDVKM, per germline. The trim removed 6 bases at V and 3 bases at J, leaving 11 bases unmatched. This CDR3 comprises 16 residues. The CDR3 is CASRYGQDQNNQPQHF. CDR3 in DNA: TGTGCCAGCAGATACGGACAGGACCAAAACAATCAGCCCCAGCATTTT.

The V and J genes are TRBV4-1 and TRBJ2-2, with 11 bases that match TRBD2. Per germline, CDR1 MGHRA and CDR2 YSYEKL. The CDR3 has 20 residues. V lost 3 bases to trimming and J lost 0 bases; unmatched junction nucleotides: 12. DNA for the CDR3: TGCGCCAGCAGCCAGCAACCCGGGACTAGCGGTATCGCGAACACCGGGGAGCTGTTTTTT. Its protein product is CASSQQPGTSGIANTGELFF.

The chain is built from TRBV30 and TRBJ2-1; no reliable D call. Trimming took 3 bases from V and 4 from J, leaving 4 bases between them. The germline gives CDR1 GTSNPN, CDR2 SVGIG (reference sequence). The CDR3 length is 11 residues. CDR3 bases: TGTGCCTGGAGGAGATACAATGAGCAGTTCTTC. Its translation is CAWRRYNEQFF.

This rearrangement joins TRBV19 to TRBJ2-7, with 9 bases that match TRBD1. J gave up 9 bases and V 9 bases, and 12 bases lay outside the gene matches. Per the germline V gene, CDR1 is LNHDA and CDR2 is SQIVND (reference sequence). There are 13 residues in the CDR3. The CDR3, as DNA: TGTGCCAGCAGCCCCGGGACAGGGTTTGGGCAGTACTTC. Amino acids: CASSPGTGFGQYF.

Here the CDR3 DNA reads TGTGCCAGCAGTTCCCACCAAGGGGGTGGCTACACCTTC. It codes for CASSSHQGGGYTF. The chain couples TRBV27 to TRBJ1-2, with D possibly matching TRBD1 (6 bases). V was clipped by 4 bases and J by 7 bases, with 13 bases between them. The CDR3 runs to 13 residues. Germline CDR1 and CDR2: MNHEY and SMNVEV (reference sequence).

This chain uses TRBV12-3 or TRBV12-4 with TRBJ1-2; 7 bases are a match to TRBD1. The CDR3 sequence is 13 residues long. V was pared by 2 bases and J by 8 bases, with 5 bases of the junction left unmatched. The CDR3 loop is CASSLKGAWGYTF. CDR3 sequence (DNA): TGTGCCAGCAGTTTAAAGGGGGCGTGGGGCTACACCTTC.

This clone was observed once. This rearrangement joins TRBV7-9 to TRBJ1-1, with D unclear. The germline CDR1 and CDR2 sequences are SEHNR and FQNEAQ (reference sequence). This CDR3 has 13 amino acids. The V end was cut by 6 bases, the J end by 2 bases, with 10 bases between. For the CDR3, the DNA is TGTGCCAGCAGTTCCCGGGAAAACACTGAAGCTTTCTTT. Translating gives CASSSRENTEAFF.

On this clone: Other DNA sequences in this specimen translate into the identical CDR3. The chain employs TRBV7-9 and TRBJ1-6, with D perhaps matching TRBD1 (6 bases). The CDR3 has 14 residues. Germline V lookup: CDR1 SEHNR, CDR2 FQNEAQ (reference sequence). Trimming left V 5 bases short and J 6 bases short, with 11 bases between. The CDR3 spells CASSLQGLNSPLHF. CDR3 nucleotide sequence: TGTGCCAGCAGCCTACAGGGTCTTAATTCACCCCTCCACTTT. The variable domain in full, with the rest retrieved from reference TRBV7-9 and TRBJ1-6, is DTGVSQNPRHKITKRGQNVTFRCDPISEHNRLYWYRQTLGQGPEFLTYFQNEAQLEKSRLLSDRFSAERPKGSFSTLEIQRTEQGDSAMYLCASSLQGLNSPLHFGNGTRLTVT.

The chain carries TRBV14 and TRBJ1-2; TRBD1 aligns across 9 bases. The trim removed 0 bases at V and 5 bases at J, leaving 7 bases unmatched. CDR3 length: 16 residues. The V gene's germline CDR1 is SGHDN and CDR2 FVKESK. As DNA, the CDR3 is TGTGCCAGCAGCCAAGATTACCGGGGGACAGGGTATGGCTACACCTTC. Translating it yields CASSQDYRGTGYGYTF.

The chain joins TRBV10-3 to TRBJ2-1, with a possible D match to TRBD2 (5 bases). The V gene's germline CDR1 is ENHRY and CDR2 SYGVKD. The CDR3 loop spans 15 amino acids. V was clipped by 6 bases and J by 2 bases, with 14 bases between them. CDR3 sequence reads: CAIRPDSQTYNEQFF. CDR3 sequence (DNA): TGTGCCATCAGGCCGGACTCCCAGACCTACAATGAGCAGTTCTTC.

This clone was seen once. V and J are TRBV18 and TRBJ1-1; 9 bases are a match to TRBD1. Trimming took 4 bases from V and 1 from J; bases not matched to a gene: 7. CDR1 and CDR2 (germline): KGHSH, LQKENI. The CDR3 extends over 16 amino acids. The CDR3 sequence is CASSLRTGEKNTEAFF. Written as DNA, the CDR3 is TGTGCCAGCTCACTCAGGACAGGGGAAAAGAACACTGAAGCTTTCTTT. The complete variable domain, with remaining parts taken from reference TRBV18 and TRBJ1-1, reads NAGVMQNPRHLVRRRGQEARLRCSPMKGHSHVYWYRQLPEEGLKFMVYLQKENIIDESGMPKERFSAEFPKEGPSILRIQQVVRGDSAAYFCASSLRTGEKNTEAFFGQGTRLTVV.

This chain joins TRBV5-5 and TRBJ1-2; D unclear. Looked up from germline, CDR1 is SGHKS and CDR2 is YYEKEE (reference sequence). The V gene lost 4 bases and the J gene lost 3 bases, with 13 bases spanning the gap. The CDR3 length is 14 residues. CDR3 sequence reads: CASSPHTADYGYTF. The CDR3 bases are TGTGCCAGCAGCCCCCACACGGCGGACTATGGCTACACCTTC.

The CDR3 sequence is CASSFFEGDYGYTF. The DNA of the CDR3 is TGTGCCAGCAGCTTCTTTGAGGGTGACTATGGCTACACCTTC. V and J are TRBV5-5 and TRBJ1-2; unclear D gene. The germline V gene encodes CDR1 SGHKS and CDR2 YYEKEE (reference sequence). There are 14 residues in the CDR3. The V and J ends lost 2 bases and 3 bases respectively, with 11 bases between them. Full variable domain (outside the CDR3, taken from reference TRBV5-5 and TRBJ1-2): DAGVTQSPTHLIKTRGQQVTLRCSPISGHKSVSWYQQVLGQGPQFIFQYYEKEERGRGNFPDRFSARQFPNYSSELNVNALLLGDSALYLCASSFFEGDYGYTFGSGTRLTVV.

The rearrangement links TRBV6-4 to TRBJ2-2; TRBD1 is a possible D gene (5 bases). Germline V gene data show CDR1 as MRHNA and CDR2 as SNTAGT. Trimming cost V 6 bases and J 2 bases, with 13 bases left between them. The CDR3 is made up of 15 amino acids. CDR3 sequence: CASRQDPLNTGELFF. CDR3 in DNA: TGTGCCAGCAGACAGGACCCCCTAAACACCGGGGAGCTGTTTTTT.